Sequencing of this TCR beta chain was carried out in a study of shared clonotypes between healthy human individuals. Clones were sequenced by immunoSEQ multiplex PCR, and TCRdb holds only the in-frame ones, with some missing. Found here are about 2,500,000 clones, roughly nine tenths of them singletons; the top ten hold roughly 0.15%. The authors divided CD4+ cells into CD45RA+ naive and CD45RA-negative memory subsets. This clone was seen once. The specimen was naive CD4+ T cells sorted from blood. Subset specified: CD45RA+ positively selected. The sequence was obtained from a man aged 18 to 30 in good health.

In nucleotides, the CDR3 is TGCAGCGCGCAGGGCCCCAATGAGCAGTTCTTC. Translation gives CSAQGPNEQFF. V and J are TRBV29-1 and TRBJ2-1; a weak D match, TRBD1 (5 bases). The CDR3 consists of 11 residues. Germline CDR1 SQVTM, CDR2 ANQGSEA. V lost 7 bases to trimming and J lost 6 bases, with 10 bases between them.